These 17 T cell receptor beta chains originate from one sample sequenced in a study of CD8+ T cells in alopecia areata (dated by TCRdb to the late 2010s). Library prep was done by the immunoSEQ multiplex PCR assay. For TCR sequencing, RNA was extracted from every sample and reverse transcribed into cDNA to serve as template. TCRdb re-hosts the immuneACCESS table, in-frame sequences only. Its copies lack some clones; in the studies checked, an unresolved V gene accounts for under half of them, and the cause for the rest is not known. The sample yields fewer than 150,000 clones; roughly 66% were counted once. The top ten clones comprise around 2.8% of the sample. The sample was CD4+ T cells sorted from blood. These receptors were obtained from a human donor in good health.

The CDR3 DNA is TGTGCCAGCAGCTTGCGGGACAACTCCTACGAGCAGTACTTC. Amino acids: CASSLRDNSYEQYF. The chain is built from TRBV7-9 and TRBJ2-7, with D perhaps given as TRBD1 or TRBD2 (6 bases each). Germline CDR1 is SEHNR and CDR2 is FQNEAQ (reference sequence). This CDR3 comprises 14 residues. V shed 3 bases and J shed 0 bases, with 9 bases lying between them.

The V gene is TRBV6-6, the J gene TRBJ1-2; no definite D call. Trimming stripped 6 bases from V and 11 bases from J, with 16 bases between. Germline CDR1 and CDR2: MNHNY and SVGAGI (reference sequence). CDR3 length equals 12 residues. CDR3 nucleotides: TGTGCCAGCAGACCCCAAGGAAGGTGGTACACCTTC. It encodes CASRPQGRWYTF.

The rearrangement uses TRBV29-1 and TRBJ2-6; a possible D gene is TRBD1 (6 bases). Germline loops: CDR1 SQVTM, CDR2 ANQGSEA. The CDR3 sequence is 14 residues long. Deletions cut 5 bases from V and 0 bases from J, with 8 bases between. This chain's CDR3 is CSVPRGSGANVLTF. CDR3 DNA: TGCAGCGTTCCCAGGGGCTCTGGGGCCAACGTCCTGACTTTC. The variable domain in full, with the rest retrieved from reference TRBV29-1 and TRBJ2-6, is SAVISQKPSRDICQRGTSLTIQCQVDSQVTMMFWYRQQPGQSLTLIATANQGSEATYESGFVIDKFPISRPNLTFSTLTVSNMSPEDSSIYLCSVPRGSGANVLTFGAGSRLTVL.

The gene calls are TRBV6-5 and TRBJ1-5, with TRBD1 as a possible D gene (6 bases). Germline CDR1 is MNHEY and CDR2 is SVGAGI. The V end lost 6 bases, the J end lost 4 bases, and 13 bases lay between the germline ends. The CDR3 has 14 residues. The CDR3 reads CASSPPGENQPQHF. The DNA for the CDR3 is TGTGCCAGCAGCCCCCCAGGGGAGAATCAGCCCCAGCATTTT.

The chain recombines TRBV2 with TRBJ1-3, with TRBD1 matching over 7 bases. The CDR3 contains 15 residues. From germline, CDR1 is SNHLY and CDR2 FYNNEI. The ends lost 1 base at V and 3 bases at J; junction bases unmatched: 3. CDR3 nucleotide sequence: TGTGCCAGCAGTGAAGAGGGGGCGCGTGGAAACACCATATATTTT. This translates into CASSEEGARGNTIYF.

The genes are TRBV2 and TRBJ1-1, with D possibly being TRBD1 (6 bases). This CDR3 comprises 13 residues. Germline V CDR1 and CDR2: SNHLY, FYNNEI. Trimming pared 5 bases from V and 8 bases from J, leaving 15 bases between. Here the CDR3 reads CASSTGPQREAFF. CDR3 bases: TGTGCCAGCAGTACAGGGCCCCAGCGAGAAGCTTTCTTT. Variable domain in full (rest from reference TRBV2 and TRBJ1-1): EPEVTQTPSHQVTQMGQEVILRCVPISNHLYFYWYRQILGQKVEFLVSFYNNEISEKSEIFDDQFSVERPDGSNFTLKIRSTKLEDSAMYFCASSTGPQREAFFGQGTRLTVV.

The rearrangement joins TRBV30 to TRBJ1-1; no clear D gene. Trimming removed 0 bases at V and 7 bases at J, with 6 bases between. Germline V lookup: CDR1 GTSNPN, CDR2 SVGIG (reference sequence). The CDR3 contains 11 residues. The CDR3 reads CAWSVQFEAFF. The CDR3 DNA sequence: TGTGCCTGGAGTGTCCAGTTTGAAGCTTTCTTT.

V gene TRBV21-1 combines with J gene TRBJ2-1; the table's D gene call, TRBD1, was not cross checked with the DNA. TRBV21-1 counts as a pseudogene. The CDR3 loop spans 14 amino acids. The CDR3 DNA follows: TGTGCCAGCAGCAAACGGCAGGGGTACAATGAGCAGTTCTTC. Its translation: CASSKRQGYNEQFF.

The V gene is TRBV6-1, the J gene TRBJ1-1, with D possibly being TRBD1 (5 bases). Between the trimmed V and J ends, which lost 2 bases and 1 base, there was a span of 5 bases. Germline lookup yields CDR1 MNHNS and CDR2 SASEGT. This CDR3 is 13 amino acids long. CDR3 sequence (DNA): TGTGCCAGCAGTGAACAGGGGAACACTGAAGCTTTCTTT. Its translation: CASSEQGNTEAFF.

This clone was observed a few times. CDR3: CAIRASGAYNEQFF. For the CDR3, the DNA is TGTGCCATCAGGGCCAGCGGGGCCTACAATGAGCAGTTCTTC. The chain employs TRBV10-3 and TRBJ2-1; TRBD2 aligns across 7 bases. The CDR3 contains 14 residues. Unmatched junction bases numbered 4, after V lost 6 bases and J lost 2 bases. CDR1 and CDR2 from the germline V gene are ENHRY and SYGVKD.

This clone was counted between two and nine times. The chain couples TRBV29-1 to TRBJ2-3, with D uncertain. Germline loops: CDR1 SQVTM, CDR2 ANQGSEA. Trimming shortened V by 8 bases and J by 1 base, and 4 bases separated the two germline ends. CDR3 length equals 10 residues. CDR3 residues: CSYRTDTQYF. CDR3 nucleotides: TGCAGCTACCGCACAGATACGCAGTATTTT.

The gene calls are TRBV7-2 and TRBJ2-2, with D perhaps TRBD2 (6 bases). This CDR3 spans 16 amino acids. Germline loops: CDR1 SGHTA, CDR2 FQGNSA. With 5 bases removed from V and 1 base from J, the gap between germline ends came to 14 bases. The CDR3 region is CASSPTLGGNTGELFF. CDR3 DNA sequence: TGTGCCAGCAGCCCGACTTTGGGGGGGAACACCGGGGAGCTGTTTTTT. Together with reference TRBV7-2 and TRBJ2-2, the CDR3 gives the full variable domain: GAGVSQSPSNKVTEKGKDVELRCDPISGHTALYWYRQSLGQGLEFLIYFQGNSAPDKSGLPSDRFSAERTGGSVSTLTIQRTQQEDSAVYLCASSPTLGGNTGELFFGEGSRLTVL.

Only one count was recorded for this clone. The chain carries TRBV28 and TRBJ1-6; D not resolved. CDR3 length equals 12 residues. In germline, CDR1 is MDHEN, CDR2 SYDVKM. Trimming removed 5 bases at V and 12 bases at J, with 11 bases between. CDR3 in DNA: TGTGCCAGCAGTACCGGCTCAGGACCCCTCCACTTT. Protein product: CASSTGSGPLHF.

This clone was recorded a few times. The rearrangement uses TRBV5-4 and TRBJ2-7; TRBD2 matches 7 bases. The junction had 4 bases not matched to a gene; V was cut back by 4 bases and J by 3 bases. There are 13 residues in the CDR3. Germline values: CDR1 SGHNT, CDR2 YYREEE (reference sequence). CDR3: CASSRDYRYEQYF. The CDR3, as DNA: TGTGCCAGCAGCAGGGACTACCGCTACGAGCAGTACTTC. Variable domain in full (rest from reference TRBV5-4 and TRBJ2-7): ETGVTQSPTHLIKTRGQQVTLRCSSQSGHNTVSWYQQALGQGPQFIFQYYREEENGRGNFPPRFSGLQFPNYSSELNVNALELDDSALYLCASSRDYRYEQYFGPGTRLTVT.

The chain joins TRBV6-5 to TRBJ2-2; no clear D gene. Trimming took 10 bases from V and 2 from J, leaving 11 bases between them. Looked up from germline, CDR1 is MNHEY and CDR2 is SVGAGI. The CDR3 contains 13 residues. CDR3 residues: CATISPNTGELFF. DNA for the CDR3: TGTGCCACCATATCCCCCAACACCGGGGAGCTGTTTTTT.

The chain carries TRBV11-2 and TRBJ2-3; possibly TRBD1 for D (6 bases). Trimming removed 3 bases from V and 5 bases from J, with 15 bases in between. Germline V lookup: CDR1 SGHAT, CDR2 FQNNGV. CDR3 size: 15 residues. The CDR3 sequence: CASSFRGTQGDTQYF. The CDR3 DNA sequence: TGTGCCAGCAGCTTTAGAGGGACACAGGGAGATACGCAGTATTTT.

The rearrangement links TRBV6-5 to TRBJ2-7, with 9 bases lining up with TRBD2. The CDR3 runs 14 residues. Germline V CDR1 and CDR2: MNHEY, SVGAGI. The ends lost 6 bases at V and 7 bases at J; junction bases unmatched: 10. The CDR3 loop reads CASRDTVAGGEQYF. The CDR3 nucleotides are TGTGCCAGCAGGGACACGGTCGCGGGAGGGGAGCAGTACTTC.